This is a list of T cell receptor beta chains from one sample in a study of T-cell reconstitution after alpha-beta-depleted transplantation in children. A single record per CDR3 protein comes from TCRdb applying MiXCR to the PCR reads. The data hold 40,000 to 55,000 distinct CDR3 sequences, with 9.2% observed a single time. The source was PBMCs, mostly from graft donor cells, collected 60 days after TCRalphabeta/CD19-depleted stem cell transplant. Receptors originate from a male patient under 10 years old who had a stem cell transplant for chronic granulomatous disease, so the T cells may come from the graft donor. CDR3s include the opening cysteine and the closing phenylalanine or tryptophan. Fields, in order: J gene, clone size, CDR3 length, D gene, V gene, CDR3 protein, CDR3 DNA. D genes are given only for firm matches. Size is stated for part of the rows, as once, few or many counts, or as a class when the clone is expanded.

j_call: TRBJ2-2; clone_size: few; cdr3_length: 15; d_call: .; v_call: TRBV19; cdr3_aa: CASSALGQASGELFF; cdr3_nt: TGTGCCAGTAGTGCCCTCGGCCAGGCTTCCGGGGAGCTGTTTTTT
j_call: TRBJ1-6; clone_size: many; cdr3_length: 17; d_call: TRBD1; v_call: TRBV7-9; cdr3_aa: CASSLGQGNSYNSPLHF; cdr3_nt: TGTGCCAGCAGCTTAGGACAGGGGAACTCCTATAATTCACCCCTCCACTTT
j_call: TRBJ2-7; clone_size: .; cdr3_length: 11; d_call: .; v_call: TRBV14; cdr3_aa: CGSIDSREQYF; cdr3_nt: TGTGGCAGCATCGACAGCAGGGAGCAGTACTTC
j_call: TRBJ2-1; clone_size: .; cdr3_length: 17; d_call: TRBD2; v_call: TRBV11-2; cdr3_aa: CASSPAFGGRASDEQFF; cdr3_nt: TGTGCCAGCAGCCCCGCATTTGGAGGGAGGGCCAGCGATGAGCAGTTCTTC
j_call: TRBJ2-7; clone_size: many; cdr3_length: 14; d_call: TRBD1; v_call: TRBV20-1; cdr3_aa: CSAKGQGAAYEQYF; cdr3_nt: TGCAGTGCAAAGGGACAGGGGGCAGCGTACGAGCAGTACTTC
j_call: TRBJ2-7; clone_size: many; cdr3_length: 15; d_call: .; v_call: TRBV7-6; cdr3_aa: CASSSLRDRSYEQYF; cdr3_nt: TGTGCCAGCAGCTCTCTGCGGGACAGATCCTACGAGCAGTACTTC
j_call: TRBJ1-2; clone_size: few; cdr3_length: 17; d_call: .; v_call: TRBV19; cdr3_aa: CASIPHITGGPNYGYTF; cdr3_nt: TGTGCCAGTATTCCCCATATCACCGGCGGACCTAACTATGGCTACACCTTC
j_call: TRBJ2-2; clone_size: few; cdr3_length: 15; d_call: .; v_call: TRBV6-5; cdr3_aa: CASSYGDINTGELFF; cdr3_nt: TGTGCCAGCAGTTATGGGGACATCAACACCGGGGAGCTGTTTTTT
j_call: TRBJ2-3; clone_size: many; cdr3_length: 13; d_call: .; v_call: TRBV7-8; cdr3_aa: CASSRISTDTQYF; cdr3_nt: TGTGCCAGCAGTCGTATAAGCACAGATACGCAGTATTTT
j_call: TRBJ1-1; clone_size: many; cdr3_length: 15; d_call: .; v_call: TRBV5-1; cdr3_aa: CASRLRAPSNTEAFF; cdr3_nt: TGCGCCAGCAGACTCCGGGCCCCAAGTAACACTGAAGCTTTCTTT
j_call: TRBJ2-3; clone_size: medium-sized; cdr3_length: 16; d_call: TRBD2; v_call: TRBV5-6; cdr3_aa: CASSLYTSGPTDTQYF; cdr3_nt: TGTGCCAGCAGCTTGTATACTAGCGGACCCACAGATACGCAGTATTTT
j_call: TRBJ2-1; clone_size: many; cdr3_length: 14; d_call: TRBD1; v_call: TRBV6-2/TRBV6-3; cdr3_aa: CASSYGTENNEQFF; cdr3_nt: TGTGCCAGCAGTTACGGGACAGAGAACAATGAGCAGTTCTTC
j_call: TRBJ2-7; clone_size: many; cdr3_length: 13; d_call: .; v_call: TRBV20-1; cdr3_aa: CSARMMRAPEQYF; cdr3_nt: TGCAGTGCTAGGATGATGAGGGCCCCCGAGCAGTACTTC
j_call: TRBJ2-5; clone_size: many; cdr3_length: 15; d_call: TRBD1; v_call: TRBV7-3; cdr3_aa: CASSFTGTGEETQYF; cdr3_nt: TGTGCCAGCAGCTTTACCGGGACAGGGGAAGAGACCCAGTACTTC
j_call: TRBJ1-1; clone_size: .; cdr3_length: 13; d_call: .; v_call: TRBV7-9; cdr3_aa: CASSLTVSTEAFF; cdr3_nt: TGTGCCAGCAGCTTAACAGTCAGCACTGAAGCTTTCTTT
j_call: TRBJ2-5; clone_size: few; cdr3_length: 18; d_call: TRBD1; v_call: TRBV7-6; cdr3_aa: CASSLRTGGLGWEETQYF; cdr3_nt: TGTGCCAGCAGCTTACGGACAGGGGGCTTGGGTTGGGAAGAGACCCAGTACTTC
j_call: TRBJ2-1; clone_size: many; cdr3_length: 15; d_call: TRBD1; v_call: TRBV11-2; cdr3_aa: CASSIATGSRNEQFF; cdr3_nt: TGTGCCAGCAGCATAGCGACAGGGTCTCGGAATGAGCAGTTCTTC
j_call: TRBJ2-2; clone_size: many; cdr3_length: 15; d_call: .; v_call: TRBV3-1; cdr3_aa: CASSQRLSLAGELFF; cdr3_nt: TGTGCCAGCAGCCAGAGACTTTCCCTAGCCGGGGAGCTGTTTTTT
j_call: TRBJ2-3; clone_size: many; cdr3_length: 14; d_call: TRBD2; v_call: TRBV6-6; cdr3_aa: CASSAGLAGDTQYF; cdr3_nt: TGTGCCAGCAGCGCGGGACTAGCGGGAGATACGCAGTATTTT
j_call: TRBJ1-2; clone_size: many; cdr3_length: 15; d_call: TRBD1; v_call: TRBV6-1; cdr3_aa: CASSDGTGGFYGYTF; cdr3_nt: TGTGCCAGCAGTGACGGGACAGGGGGCTTCTATGGCTACACCTTC
j_call: TRBJ2-7; clone_size: many; cdr3_length: 12; d_call: .; v_call: TRBV12-3/TRBV12-4; cdr3_aa: CASSFWRYEQYF; cdr3_nt: TGTGCCAGCAGTTTCTGGCGGTACGAGCAGTACTTC
j_call: TRBJ2-7; clone_size: many; cdr3_length: 14; d_call: TRBD2; v_call: TRBV29-1; cdr3_aa: CSVEGGTRPYEQYF; cdr3_nt: TGCAGCGTTGAAGGAGGGACTAGACCCTACGAGCAGTACTTC
j_call: TRBJ2-7; clone_size: .; cdr3_length: 11; d_call: .; v_call: TRBV18; cdr3_aa: CASSPQNEQYF; cdr3_nt: TGTGCCAGCTCACCCCAAAACGAGCAGTACTTC
j_call: TRBJ2-1; clone_size: many; cdr3_length: 15; d_call: .; v_call: TRBV9; cdr3_aa: CASSPSPSSYNEQFF; cdr3_nt: TGTGCCAGCAGCCCCTCCCCGAGCTCCTACAATGAGCAGTTCTTC
j_call: TRBJ1-2; clone_size: many; cdr3_length: 14; d_call: .; v_call: TRBV5-1; cdr3_aa: CASSVGSPNYGYTF; cdr3_nt: TGCGCCAGCAGCGTTGGCAGTCCTAACTATGGCTACACCTTC
j_call: TRBJ2-1; clone_size: many; cdr3_length: 16; d_call: TRBD2; v_call: TRBV12-3/TRBV12-4; cdr3_aa: CASSLFSGRAGDEQFF; cdr3_nt: TGTGCCAGCAGTTTGTTTAGCGGGAGGGCCGGTGATGAGCAGTTCTTC
j_call: TRBJ1-2; clone_size: many; cdr3_length: 14; d_call: .; v_call: TRBV11-2; cdr3_aa: CASSPLLTAQDYTF; cdr3_nt: TGTGCCAGCAGCCCGCTCCTTACAGCTCAGGACTACACCTTC
j_call: TRBJ1-2; clone_size: many; cdr3_length: 13; d_call: .; v_call: TRBV7-8; cdr3_aa: CASSFRPNYGYTF; cdr3_nt: TGTGCCAGCAGCTTCCGACCGAACTATGGCTACACCTTC
j_call: TRBJ2-7; clone_size: many; cdr3_length: 15; d_call: TRBD1; v_call: TRBV18; cdr3_aa: CASSPRTGGFYEQYF; cdr3_nt: TGTGCCAGCTCACCAAGGACAGGGGGCTTCTACGAGCAGTACTTC
j_call: TRBJ1-2; clone_size: .; cdr3_length: 13; d_call: .; v_call: TRBV25-1; cdr3_aa: CASRPGRLYGYTF; cdr3_nt: TGTGCCAGCAGACCCGGGCGCCTCTATGGCTACACCTTC
j_call: TRBJ2-3; clone_size: many; cdr3_length: 20; d_call: TRBD2; v_call: TRBV27; cdr3_aa: CASRRGGTSGRSSQTDTQYF; cdr3_nt: TGTGCCAGCAGGCGGGGGGGAACTAGCGGGAGATCTTCCCAAACAGATACGCAGTATTTT
j_call: TRBJ2-7; clone_size: .; cdr3_length: 15; d_call: TRBD2; v_call: TRBV20-1; cdr3_aa: CSAPPLAGVSYEQYF; cdr3_nt: TGCAGTGCGCCGCCCCTAGCGGGCGTCTCCTACGAGCAGTACTTC
j_call: TRBJ2-2; clone_size: few; cdr3_length: 14; d_call: .; v_call: TRBV7-2; cdr3_aa: CASSLYRESGELFF; cdr3_nt: TGTGCCAGCAGCTTGTACAGGGAGTCCGGGGAGCTGTTTTTT
j_call: TRBJ1-5; clone_size: .; cdr3_length: 14; d_call: .; v_call: TRBV19; cdr3_aa: CASRETVQNQPQHF; cdr3_nt: TGTGCCAGTAGGGAGACAGTACAGAATCAGCCCCAGCATTTT
j_call: TRBJ2-3; clone_size: .; cdr3_length: 15; d_call: TRBD2; v_call: TRBV5-1; cdr3_aa: CASSLGLAGEDTQYF; cdr3_nt: TGCGCCAGCAGCCTGGGACTAGCGGGGGAAGATACGCAGTATTTT
j_call: TRBJ2-7; clone_size: many; cdr3_length: 15; d_call: .; v_call: TRBV7-9; cdr3_aa: CASSLEWRPSYEQYF; cdr3_nt: TGTGCCAGCAGCTTAGAATGGAGGCCCTCCTACGAGCAGTACTTC
j_call: TRBJ2-3; clone_size: few; cdr3_length: 12; d_call: TRBD1; v_call: TRBV29-1; cdr3_aa: CSVGQGGDTQYF; cdr3_nt: TGCAGCGTGGGACAGGGAGGGGATACGCAGTATTTT
j_call: TRBJ2-1; clone_size: many; cdr3_length: 12; d_call: .; v_call: TRBV6-2/TRBV6-3; cdr3_aa: CASSYQTNEQFF; cdr3_nt: TGTGCCAGCAGTTATCAAACCAATGAGCAGTTCTTC
j_call: TRBJ2-6; clone_size: many; cdr3_length: 19; d_call: .; v_call: TRBV12-3/TRBV12-4; cdr3_aa: CASSNREAPDVPGANVLTF; cdr3_nt: TGTGCCAGCAGCAACCGCGAGGCCCCCGATGTACCTGGGGCCAACGTCCTGACTTTC
j_call: TRBJ1-6; clone_size: few; cdr3_length: 15; d_call: TRBD1; v_call: TRBV25-1; cdr3_aa: CASSPSTGKGSPLHF; cdr3_nt: TGTGCCAGCAGCCCTTCGACAGGGAAGGGTTCACCCCTCCACTTT
j_call: TRBJ2-2; clone_size: many; cdr3_length: 15; d_call: .; v_call: TRBV20-1; cdr3_aa: CSARVQGPSHGELFF; cdr3_nt: TGCAGTGCTAGAGTACAGGGCCCATCCCACGGGGAGCTGTTTTTT
j_call: TRBJ2-1; clone_size: few; cdr3_length: 14; d_call: .; v_call: TRBV6-4; cdr3_aa: CASSEGSGGNEQFF; cdr3_nt: TGTGCCAGCAGTGAAGGTAGCGGAGGAAATGAGCAGTTCTTC
j_call: TRBJ2-3; clone_size: many; cdr3_length: 14; d_call: TRBD2; v_call: TRBV10-3; cdr3_aa: CAINELAGGDTQYF; cdr3_nt: TGTGCCATCAATGAACTAGCGGGAGGAGATACGCAGTATTTT
j_call: TRBJ2-1; clone_size: many; cdr3_length: 15; d_call: TRBD2; v_call: TRBV9; cdr3_aa: CASSVVAGGTNEQFF; cdr3_nt: TGTGCCAGCAGCGTAGTAGCGGGAGGAACCAATGAGCAGTTCTTC
j_call: TRBJ2-5; clone_size: few; cdr3_length: 19; d_call: .; v_call: TRBV11-2; cdr3_aa: CASSLRPTKGWKGQETQYF; cdr3_nt: TGTGCCAGCAGCCTACGGCCTACGAAAGGGTGGAAGGGCCAAGAGACCCAGTACTTC
j_call: TRBJ2-6; clone_size: many; cdr3_length: 15; d_call: .; v_call: TRBV7-6; cdr3_aa: CASSPGLSGANVLTF; cdr3_nt: TGTGCCAGCAGCCCCGGACTAAGTGGGGCCAACGTCCTGACTTTC
j_call: TRBJ2-7; clone_size: few; cdr3_length: 15; d_call: TRBD2; v_call: TRBV15; cdr3_aa: CATSRGGGKLYEQYF; cdr3_nt: TGTGCCACCAGCAGAGGGGGGGGGAAGCTGTACGAGCAGTACTTC
j_call: TRBJ2-7; clone_size: many; cdr3_length: 12; d_call: .; v_call: TRBV3-1; cdr3_aa: CASSGSTYEQYF; cdr3_nt: TGTGCCAGCAGCGGTAGTACCTACGAGCAGTACTTC
j_call: TRBJ2-2; clone_size: many; cdr3_length: 16; d_call: TRBD1; v_call: TRBV6-5; cdr3_aa: CASSTIQGQGSGELFF; cdr3_nt: TGTGCCAGCAGTACTATCCAGGGACAGGGATCCGGGGAGCTGTTTTTT
j_call: TRBJ2-7; clone_size: many; cdr3_length: 15; d_call: .; v_call: TRBV16; cdr3_aa: CASSQLWASPLEQYF; cdr3_nt: TGTGCCAGCAGCCAACTTTGGGCTAGCCCCCTCGAGCAGTACTTC
j_call: TRBJ2-4; clone_size: .; cdr3_length: 14; d_call: .; v_call: TRBV6-1; cdr3_aa: CASIGRQGGNIQYF; cdr3_nt: TGTGCCAGCATAGGACGGCAGGGAGGAAACATTCAGTACTTC
j_call: TRBJ2-1; clone_size: many; cdr3_length: 15; d_call: .; v_call: TRBV6-2/TRBV6-3; cdr3_aa: CASSPQESSYNEQFF; cdr3_nt: TGTGCCAGCAGTCCCCAGGAGAGCTCCTACAATGAGCAGTTCTTC
j_call: TRBJ2-7; clone_size: many; cdr3_length: 13; d_call: .; v_call: TRBV5-5; cdr3_aa: CASSLTLTTEQYF; cdr3_nt: TGTGCCAGCAGCTTGACCTTGACTACCGAGCAGTACTTC
j_call: TRBJ2-1; clone_size: many; cdr3_length: 13; d_call: .; v_call: TRBV2; cdr3_aa: CASSEEGSGEQFF; cdr3_nt: TGTGCCAGCAGTGAAGAGGGATCAGGGGAGCAGTTCTTC